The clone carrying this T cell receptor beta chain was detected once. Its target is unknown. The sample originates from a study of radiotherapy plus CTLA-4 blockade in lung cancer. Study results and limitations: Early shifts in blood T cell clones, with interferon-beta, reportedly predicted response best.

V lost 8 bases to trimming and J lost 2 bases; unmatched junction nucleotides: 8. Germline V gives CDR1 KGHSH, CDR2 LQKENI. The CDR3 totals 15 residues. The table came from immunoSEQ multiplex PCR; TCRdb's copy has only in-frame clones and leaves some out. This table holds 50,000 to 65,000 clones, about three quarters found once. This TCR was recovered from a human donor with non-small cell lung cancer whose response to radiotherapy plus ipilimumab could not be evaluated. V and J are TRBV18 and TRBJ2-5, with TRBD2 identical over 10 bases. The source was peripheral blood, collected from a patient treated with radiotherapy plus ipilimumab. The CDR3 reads CASALLAGWQETQYF. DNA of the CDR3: TGTGCCAGCGCCCTACTAGCGGGGTGGCAAGAGACCCAGTACTTC.